Detailed here is one T cell receptor beta chain. Its matching antigen is unknown. The record originates from a study of identical twins. Study-wide results and caveats: Low generation probability was overrepresented in out-of-frame alpha sequences shared by twins. Weaker excess sharing between twins was seen in beta out-of-frame sequences.

Unique molecular identifiers were present on the cDNA, which also gained a universal primer site by template switching. In TCRdb, the 5' RACE reads were re-called with MiXCR into one record per CDR3 protein. The sample yields 400,000 to 500,000 distinct CDR3 sequences, roughly an eighth seen once. Germline CDR1 is MNHNS and CDR2 is SASEGT. V was pared by 4 bases and J by 0 bases, with 13 bases between. This CDR3 contains 16 residues. The same specimen was also included in a second study, on yellow fever vaccine responses in identical twins. From that second work: Reportedly, the T cell response mounted by twins to vaccine seemed partly convergent, partly personalized.

This chain joins TRBV6-1 and TRBJ2-1; D may be TRBD1 (5 bases). The receptor was derived from a woman aged 18-29 years in good health. The sequencing sample was made of CD4+ T cells sorted from blood. The CDR3 coding sequence is TGTGCCAGCAGTGCCCCGACAGCTAGCTCCTACAATGAGCAGTTCTTC. Its translation: CASSAPTASSYNEQFF.